Presented here are 24 T cell receptor beta chains from one specimen sequenced in a study of blood T cell repertoires in COVID-19. Clones were read by immunoSEQ multiplex PCR, and TCRdb kept only the in-frame ones, dropping some. The sample includes a few hundred thousand clones, 85% of them seen just once. The sequencing input was peripheral blood. The origin of the receptors is a woman in her late teens or twenties with acute or convalescent COVID-19.

This sequence joins TRBV12-3 or TRBV12-4 and TRBJ1-2, with D hard to call. The V gene lost 4 bases and the J gene lost 5 bases, with 8 bases spanning the gap. The CDR3 totals 12 residues. CDR3 sequence: CASSSPGYGYTF. Written as DNA, the CDR3 is TGTGCCAGCAGTTCCCCCGGGTATGGCTACACCTTC.

The CDR3 DNA reads TGTGCCAGTACCAAGGAGGGACAGAATCACTATGGCTACACCTTC. Amino acids: CASTKEGQNHYGYTF. This chain links TRBV19 with TRBJ1-2; 7 positions agree with TRBD1. The trim removed 7 bases at V and 3 bases at J, leaving 11 bases unmatched. Germline V lookup: CDR1 LNHDA, CDR2 SQIVND (reference sequence). This CDR3 region has 15 residues.

V and J are TRBV2 and TRBJ1-5; D remains unclear. Trimming removed 6 bases from V and 0 bases from J, with 12 bases in between. The length of the CDR3 is 15 residues. Germline lookup yields CDR1 SNHLY and CDR2 FYNNEI. Written as DNA, the CDR3 is TGTGCCAGCAGAGGGTCGGGGATTAGCAATCAGCCCCAGCATTTT. It is translated as CASRGSGISNQPQHF.

The chain has TRBV5-1 and TRBJ2-7, with D maybe TRBD1 (6 bases). The length of the CDR3 is 15 residues. In germline, CDR1 is SGHRS, CDR2 YFSETQ. The V and J ends lost 4 bases and 2 bases respectively, with 16 bases between them. CDR3 protein: CASSEPDRDTYEQYF. For the CDR3, the DNA is TGCGCCAGCAGCGAGCCTGACCGGGACACCTACGAGCAGTACTTC.

The genes are TRBV18 and TRBJ2-1; 10 bases are shared with TRBD2. CDR1 KGHSH and CDR2 LQKENI come from the germline V gene. With V trimmed by 3 bases and J by 14 bases, 1 base remained unmatched. This CDR3 region has 11 residues. The CDR3 is CASSPSGREFF. In nucleotides, the CDR3 is TGTGCCAGCTCACCCAGCGGGAGGGAGTTCTTC.

V is TRBV12-5 and J is TRBJ2-5; D call uncertain. Trimming shortened V by 3 bases and J by 5 bases, and 4 bases separated the two germline ends. The CDR3 consists of 11 residues. The germline gives CDR1 LGHNT, CDR2 FRNRAP. The chain's CDR3 is CASGFMETQYF. For the CDR3, the DNA is TGTGCTAGTGGTTTTATGGAGACCCAGTACTTC.

The gene calls are TRBV6-5 and TRBJ2-3; D remains ambiguous. Germline V gene lookup returns CDR1 MNHEY and CDR2 SVGAGI. V lost 9 bases and J 5 bases, leaving 15 bases between the germline ends. The CDR3 covers 13 residues. In DNA, the CDR3 is TGTGCCAGTGCGACTCGGGTGATAGATACGCAGTATTTT. Translation gives CASATRVIDTQYF.

The chain couples TRBV7-2 to TRBJ1-2; D possibly corresponds to TRBD1 (5 bases). V gave up 5 bases and J gave up 2 bases, with 15 bases separating them. The CDR3 sequence is 15 residues long. CDR1 and CDR2 from the germline V gene are SGHTA and FQGNSA. The CDR3 reads CASSPAGTENYGYTF. The DNA for the CDR3 is TGTGCCAGCAGCCCCGCCGGGACTGAGAACTATGGCTACACCTTC. Full variable domain (rest looked up from reference TRBV7-2 and TRBJ1-2): GAGVSQSPSNKVTEKGKDVELRCDPISGHTALYWYRQSLGQGLEFLIYFQGNSAPDKSGLPSDRFSAERTGGSVSTLTIQRTQQEDSAVYLCASSPAGTENYGYTFGSGTRLTVV.

This clone was counted a single time. The chain links TRBV7-3 to TRBJ2-3; TRBD2 aligns across 11 bases. V shed 1 base and J 1 base; nucleotides not matched to a gene: 1. CDR1 and CDR2 (germline): SGHTA, FQGTGA. The CDR3 consists of 16 residues. Here the CDR3 DNA reads TGTGCCAGCAGCTTAATGGGACTAGCGGGCACAGATACGCAGTATTTT. Translation gives CASSLMGLAGTDTQYF.

The chain uses TRBV9 and TRBJ2-7; D possibly corresponds to TRBD1 (7 bases). The germline V gene encodes CDR1 SGDLS and CDR2 YYNGEE. The CDR3 runs to 16 residues. Trimming cost V 2 bases and J 0 bases, with 15 bases left between them. The CDR3 DNA sequence: TGTGCCAGCAGCGTGGGCGGGACAGCGAGCTCCTACGAGCAGTACTTC. This translates into CASSVGGTASSYEQYF.

A single count supports this clone. The gene calls are TRBV4-1 and TRBJ2-5; D unresolved. CDR3 length equals 15 residues. Germline V gene data show CDR1 as MGHRA and CDR2 as YSYEKL. V lost 0 bases and J lost 4, with 12 bases in between. The CDR3: CASSQDEIKLETQYF. DNA for the CDR3: TGCGCCAGCAGCCAAGATGAAATCAAGCTAGAGACCCAGTACTTC.

This clone has a single count. V and J are TRBV25-1 and TRBJ2-7, with D perhaps TRBD2 (5 bases). This CDR3 has 13 amino acids. Looked up from germline, CDR1 is MGHDK and CDR2 is SYGVNS. V was trimmed by 4 bases and J by 1 base, leaving 8 bases between them. The CDR3 nucleotides are TGTGCCAGCAGTGTCCGAGGGTCCTACGAGCAGTACTTC. It specifies CASSVRGSYEQYF.

This clone was picked up a small number of times. This chain joins TRBV6-2 or TRBV6-3 and TRBJ1-2, with 10 bases lining up with TRBD1. The V segment lost 4 bases and the J segment 7 bases; nucleotides outside the gene matches: 6. CDR3 length equals 14 residues. Per germline, CDR1 MNHEY and CDR2 SVGEGT. CDR3 in DNA: TGTGCCAGCAGTTCCCCGGACAGGGGGGGTGGCTACACCTTC. It encodes CASSSPDRGGGYTF.

The gene calls are TRBV27 and TRBJ2-5; D unresolved. V dropped 4 bases and J dropped 2 bases, with 8 bases sitting between them. The CDR3 loop spans 13 amino acids. Germline CDR1 and CDR2: MNHEY and SMNVEV (reference sequence). The CDR3 DNA is TGTGCCAGCAGTTCAAGCGATCAAGAGACCCAGTACTTC. This sequence encodes CASSSSDQETQYF.

The chain links TRBV27 to TRBJ1-6; 7 bases match TRBD1. The CDR3 is 17 residues long. Per the germline V gene, CDR1 is MNHEY and CDR2 is SMNVEV (reference sequence). V was pared by 2 bases and J by 0 bases, with 4 bases of the junction left unmatched. The CDR3 DNA reads as TGTGCCAGCAGTTTACTGACAGGGAGCTCCTATAATTCACCCCTCCACTTT. Its protein product is CASSLLTGSSYNSPLHF.

The chain employs TRBV10-3 and TRBJ1-3, with 12 bases aligning to TRBD1. The germline V gene encodes CDR1 ENHRY and CDR2 SYGVKD. Trimming took 9 bases from V and 3 from J; bases not matched to a gene: 3. The CDR3 sequence is 14 residues long. This chain's CDR3 is CAMGQGAYGNTIYF. CDR3 sequence (DNA): TGTGCCATGGGACAGGGGGCGTATGGAAACACCATATATTTT.

The V gene is TRBV3-1 (or the pseudogene TRBV3-2), the J gene TRBJ2-5; D is unresolved. The V and J ends lost 3 bases and 7 bases respectively, with 18 bases between them. From germline, CDR1 is LGHDT and CDR2 YNNKEL (reference sequence). This CDR3 comprises 15 residues. For the CDR3, the DNA is TGTGCCAGCAGCCACTTCCCCGTCGATTCGGGGACCCAGTACTTC. It encodes CASSHFPVDSGTQYF.

This rearrangement joins TRBV28 to TRBJ1-4; D unclear. This CDR3 has 14 amino acids. CDR1 and CDR2 (germline): MDHEN, SYDVKM. V lost 4 bases and J lost 6, with 12 bases in between. The CDR3 bases are TGTGCCAGCAGTTCCCCGTCGGGGTATGAAAAACTGTTTTTT. Translating gives CASSSPSGYEKLFF.

The V and J genes are TRBV5-1 and TRBJ1-1; D possibly corresponds to TRBD1 (6 bases). Trimming pared 2 bases from V and 5 bases from J, leaving 10 bases between. Germline assignment: CDR1 SGHRS and CDR2 YFSETQ. The CDR3 spans 13 residues. The CDR3 region has the DNA TGCGCCAGCAGCTTAACAGGGACGACTGAAGCTTTCTTT. This codes for CASSLTGTTEAFF.

CDR3 loop: CASSLTQGSTGYTF. CDR3 DNA: TGCGCCAGCAGCTTGACACAGGGATCGACTGGCTACACCTTC. V usage is TRBV5-1 and J usage is TRBJ1-2; possible D gene TRBD1, 6 bases. The CDR3 has 14 residues. With 1 base removed from V and 7 bases from J, the gap between germline ends came to 14 bases. The germline CDR1 and CDR2 sequences are SGHRS and YFSETQ.

The chain has TRBV18 and TRBJ1-2, with 7 bases aligning to TRBD1. The V segment lost 3 bases and the J segment 6 bases; nucleotides outside the gene matches: 16. The CDR3 contains 17 residues. Per germline, CDR1 KGHSH and CDR2 LQKENI. The CDR3 DNA reads TGTGCCAGCTCACCCCCCGGGACAGTGATCCTAGGAGATGGCTACACCTTC. It codes for CASSPPGTVILGDGYTF.

In this sample, this clone turned up once. The genes are TRBV12-5 and TRBJ2-7; TRBD2 matches 8 bases. The length of the CDR3 is 15 residues. After removal of 5 bases from V and 2 bases from J, the junction contained 8 bases not matched to a gene. Germline CDR1 reads LGHNT; CDR2 reads FRNRAP. The DNA of the CDR3 is TGTGCTAGTGGTGTCTCCTCGGGGGGGCCCTACGAGCAGTACTTC. This gives the protein CASGVSSGGPYEQYF.

This rearrangement joins TRBV11-2 to TRBJ2-7, with TRBD2 matching over 8 bases. The CDR3 extends over 15 amino acids. The J segment lost 3 bases and the V segment lost 5 bases, leaving 9 bases of the junction unmatched. Germline CDR1 is SGHAT and CDR2 is FQNNGV. CDR3 sequence reads: CASSRLSGSFYEQYF. The CDR3, as DNA: TGTGCCAGCAGCCGGCTGAGCGGGAGTTTCTACGAGCAGTACTTC.

CDR3 nucleotide sequence: TGTGCCAGTTGGGAGATAGGACTAGCGGGAGAGGAGCAGTTCTTC. Its protein is CASWEIGLAGEEQFF. The genes are TRBV6-6 and TRBJ2-1; 13 nucleotides match TRBD2. CDR1 is MNHNY and CDR2 is SVGAGI in the germline V gene (reference sequence). V was pared by 9 bases and J by 10 bases, with 12 bases of the junction left unmatched. The CDR3 runs to 15 residues.